Listed below are T cell receptor beta chains from one sample, sequenced in a study of early T cells in non-severe SARS-CoV-2 infection. TCRdb re-called the 5' RACE reads with MiXCR, one entry per CDR3 protein. The data contain around 44,000 distinct CDR3 sequences, 8.5% to 10% of them seen just once; the ten biggest clones take up about 8.3%. Source material: whole blood. These receptor sequences come from an adult who was a healthcare worker with PCR-confirmed SARS-CoV-2 infection or an uninfected control (not recorded which). Each CDR3 is given with its conserved first and last residue. The D gene is left open where the match is weak. Clone size is given for some rows only: seen once, a few or many times, or a class if the clone is expanded.

abundance,d_gene,v_gene,j_gene,CDR3nt,CDR3aa
many,TRBD2,TRBV28,TRBJ2-1,TGTGCCAGCAGTTTAATCGCGGGGGGCTACTACAATGAGCAGTTCTTC,CASSLIAGGYYNEQFF
NA,NA,TRBV20-1,TRBJ2-7,TGCAGTGCTAGAGTTCCCGGGAGAAAGCACTACGAGCAGTACTTC,CSARVPGRKHYEQYF
many,TRBD2,TRBV11-3,TRBJ2-3,TGTGCCAGCTCGACCGGACTAGGGTTGGTAGATACGCAGTATTTT,CASSTGLGLVDTQYF
few,NA,TRBV28,TRBJ1-4,TGTGCCAGCAGTACACAAAAGGGGGAAAAACTGTTTTTT,CASSTQKGEKLFF
many,NA,TRBV19,TRBJ1-2,TGTGCCAGTAGTATACAGGGCGGCGGCTACACCTTC,CASSIQGGGYTF
NA,NA,TRBV6-1,TRBJ2-5,TGTGCCAGCAACACCAGGGTACAAGAGACCCAGTACTTC,CASNTRVQETQYF
few,NA,TRBV30,TRBJ2-7,TGTGCCTGGAGTGTCCGAGGCGAGCAGTACTTC,CAWSVRGEQYF
NA,NA,TRBV13,TRBJ2-3,TGTGCCAGCAGCCCCGGTCCCGCGGGAGATACGCAGTATTTT,CASSPGPAGDTQYF
NA,NA,TRBV7-8,TRBJ1-4,TGTGCCAGCAGCTCCTATGGGACGGCAAAGAATGAAAAACTGTTTTTT,CASSSYGTAKNEKLFF
many,TRBD1,TRBV29-1,TRBJ2-2,TGCAGCGTTCTTGGGCAGGGGGCTATTCGAGCCGGGGAGCTGTTTTTT,CSVLGQGAIRAGELFF
NA,TRBD1,TRBV11-1,TRBJ2-7,TGTGCCAGCAGCCAAGGGGACAGGGGTTCCTACGAGCAGTACTTC,CASSQGDRGSYEQYF
NA,NA,TRBV29-1,TRBJ1-5,TGCAGCGTTGTCGGTGGGGATACTAATCAGCCCCAGCATTTT,CSVVGGDTNQPQHF
few,NA,TRBV11-1,TRBJ2-7,TGTGCCAGCACCGCCCGCGAGCAGTACTTC,CASTAREQYF
once,NA,TRBV3-1,TRBJ2-1,TGTGCCAGCAGTCCTTGGACAAAGGCAGACTACAATGAGCAGTTCTTC,CASSPWTKADYNEQFF
NA,NA,TRBV12-3/TRBV12-4,TRBJ2-1,TGTACCAGCAGTGGGCCTCAGGGCTCCTACAATGAGCAGTTCTTC,CTSSGPQGSYNEQFF